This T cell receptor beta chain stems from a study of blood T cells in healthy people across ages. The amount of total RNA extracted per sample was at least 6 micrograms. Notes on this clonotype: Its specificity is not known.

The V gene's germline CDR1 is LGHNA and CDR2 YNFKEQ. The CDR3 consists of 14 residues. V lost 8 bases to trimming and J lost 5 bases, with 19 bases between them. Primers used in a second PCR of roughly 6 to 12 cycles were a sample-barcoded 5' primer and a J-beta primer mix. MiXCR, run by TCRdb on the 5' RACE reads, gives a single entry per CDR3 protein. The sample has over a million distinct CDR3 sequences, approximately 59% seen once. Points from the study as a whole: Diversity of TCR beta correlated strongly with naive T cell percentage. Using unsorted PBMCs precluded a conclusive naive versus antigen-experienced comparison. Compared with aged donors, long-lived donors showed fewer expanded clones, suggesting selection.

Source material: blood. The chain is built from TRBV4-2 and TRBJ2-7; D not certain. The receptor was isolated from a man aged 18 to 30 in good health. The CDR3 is CASEPYVGRDEQYF. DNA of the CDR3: TGTGCCAGCGAACCATACGTCGGACGGGACGAGCAGTACTTC.